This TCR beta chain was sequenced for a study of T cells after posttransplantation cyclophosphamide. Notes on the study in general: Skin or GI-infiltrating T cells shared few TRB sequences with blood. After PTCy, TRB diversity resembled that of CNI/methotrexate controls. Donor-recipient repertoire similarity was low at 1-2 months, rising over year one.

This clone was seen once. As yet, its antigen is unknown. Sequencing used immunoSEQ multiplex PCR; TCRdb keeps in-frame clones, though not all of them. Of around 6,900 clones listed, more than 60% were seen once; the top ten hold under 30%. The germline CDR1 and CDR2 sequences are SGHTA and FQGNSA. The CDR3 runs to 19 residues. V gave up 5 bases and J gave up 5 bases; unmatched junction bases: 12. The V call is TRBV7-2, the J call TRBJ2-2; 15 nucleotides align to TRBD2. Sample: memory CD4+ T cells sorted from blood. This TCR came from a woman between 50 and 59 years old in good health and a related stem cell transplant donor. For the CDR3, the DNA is TGTGCCAGCAGCGGGAGGACTAGCGGGAGGGCCCTCGAGACCGGGGAGCTGTTTTTT. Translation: CASSGRTSGRALETGELFF.